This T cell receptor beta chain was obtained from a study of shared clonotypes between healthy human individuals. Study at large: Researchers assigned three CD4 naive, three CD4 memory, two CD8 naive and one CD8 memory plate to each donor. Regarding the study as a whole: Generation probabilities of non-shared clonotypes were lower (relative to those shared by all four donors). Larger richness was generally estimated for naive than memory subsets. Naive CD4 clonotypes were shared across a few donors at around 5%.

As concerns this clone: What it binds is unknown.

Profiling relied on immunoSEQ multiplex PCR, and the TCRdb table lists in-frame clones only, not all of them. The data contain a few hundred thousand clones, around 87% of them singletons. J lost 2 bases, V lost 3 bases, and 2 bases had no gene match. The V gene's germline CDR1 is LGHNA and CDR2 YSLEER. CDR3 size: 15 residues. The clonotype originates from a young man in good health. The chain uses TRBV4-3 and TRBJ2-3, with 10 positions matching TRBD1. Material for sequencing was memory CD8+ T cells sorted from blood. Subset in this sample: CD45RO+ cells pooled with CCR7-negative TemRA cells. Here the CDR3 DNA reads TGCGCCAGCAGCCAGACAGGGGGCTTCACAGATACGCAGTATTTT. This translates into CASSQTGGFTDTQYF.